Given below is one T cell receptor (beta chain) in context. These data originate in a study of blood T cell repertoires in COVID-19. Study overall: Sites across the United States, Italy and Spain contributed samples from acute and convalescent COVID-19. From T cells, B-cell-depleted T cells, or PBMCs came the material, which was cDNA or gDNA.

Trimming pared 6 bases from V and 6 bases from J, leaving 23 bases between. Germline lookup yields CDR1 MNHEY and CDR2 SVGEGT. The CDR3 runs 16 residues. Authors' data handling: For nucleated cells, counts were estimated from reference gene primer amplification. Sequencing used immunoSEQ multiplex PCR; TCRdb keeps in-frame clones, though not all of them. V and J calls and clone size follow that table, whereas D and trimming were derived from the DNA. The sample lists tens of thousands of clones; about 80% were seen once. The sequence derives from a woman in her seventies with acute or convalescent COVID-19. The genes are TRBV6-2 or TRBV6-3 and TRBJ1-1, with a weak D call TRBD1 (5 bases). Sequenced material: peripheral blood. In nucleotides, the CDR3 is TGTGCCAGCAGCCCTAAACGCCCCGCGGGGGGAGCTGAAGCTTTCTTT. Translated, it gives CASSPKRPAGGAEAFF.